The clone carrying this T cell receptor (beta chain) was recorded only once. This entry comes from a study of T cell clonotyping in hematopoietic cell transplantation. This CDR3 contains 16 residues. Unmatched junction bases numbered 5, after V lost 0 bases and J lost 7 bases. Germline V gives CDR1 SGHDN, CDR2 FVKESK. Sequencing used immunoSEQ multiplex PCR; TCRdb keeps in-frame clones, though not all of them. This sample has about 10,000 clones, with approximately 77% found just once. This specimen consisted of PBMCs, obtained 30 days after allogeneic stem cell transplant. The chain couples TRBV14 to TRBJ1-4, with 10 nucleotides matching TRBD1. This sequence originates from a female patient aged 40 to 55 who had an allogeneic stem cell transplant from a related donor, so T cells may come from the graft donor. Some clones in this sample may be carry-over from other donors' samples. CDR3 DNA sequence: TGTGCCAGCAGCCAAGATATCCGGGACAGGGGTGAAAAACTGTTTTTT. This translates into CASSQDIRDRGEKLFF.